These 11 T cell receptor beta chains came from one sample sequenced in a study of identical twins. TCRdb ran MiXCR on the 5' RACE reads and lists one entry per CDR3 protein. The data hold about 220,000 distinct CDR3 sequences, with 7.5% observed a single time. Another study also made use of these data, one on yellow fever vaccine responses in identical twins.

Sequenced sample: memory (CD45RO+) T cells sorted from blood. The source is a young woman in good health.

This clonotype was counted at least ten times. The chain uses TRBV5-1 and TRBJ2-3; 7 positions match TRBD2. This CDR3 contains 14 residues. From germline, CDR1 is SGHRS and CDR2 YFSETQ. In DNA form, the CDR3 reads TGCGCGTCGACGCGGGGGTCGATCGCAGATACGCAGTATTTT. Translated: CASTRGSIADTQYF.

This clonotype came up many times. This rearrangement joins TRBV11-2 to TRBJ2-3; TRBD2 aligns across 8 bases. The junction had 10 bases not matched to a gene; V was cut back by 2 bases and J by 0 bases. The germline CDR1 and CDR2 sequences are SGHAT and FQNNGV. This CDR3 is built from 18 residues. CDR3 DNA sequence: TGTGCCAGCAGCTTAAGGCCCGGGACTAGTTCTAGCACAGATACGCAGTATTTT. Amino acid sequence: CASSLRPGTSSSTDTQYF.

The chain has TRBV3-1 and TRBJ2-3; D gene uncertain. Trimming took 0 bases from V and 5 from J, leaving 3 bases between them. Germline CDR1 and CDR2: LGHDT and YNNKEL (reference sequence). CDR3 size: 12 residues. The CDR3 DNA is TGTGCCAGCAGCCAAGATAGAGATACGCAGTATTTT. Translating gives CASSQDRDTQYF.

The chain is built from TRBV6-5 and TRBJ1-4, with D perhaps TRBD1 (6 bases). The CDR3 totals 17 residues. The germline V gene encodes CDR1 MNHEY and CDR2 SVGAGI. V was pared by 2 bases and J by 5 bases, with 18 bases between. The CDR3 sequence: CASSYSLSGGRNEKLFF. CDR3 nucleotides: TGTGCCAGCAGTTACAGTTTGAGCGGGGGGCGGAATGAAAAACTGTTTTTT.

The J gene is TRBJ2-1, the V gene TRBV11-2; the match to TRBD1 covers 8 bases. The length of the CDR3 is 14 residues. CDR1 SGHAT and CDR2 FQNNGV come from the germline V gene. J was trimmed by 10 bases and V by 3 bases; bases with no gene match: 8. The CDR3 region is CASSFWQGAMEQFF. The CDR3 nucleotides read TGTGCCAGCAGCTTTTGGCAGGGGGCAATGGAGCAGTTCTTC.

This clonotype was counted ten times or more. In DNA form, the CDR3 reads TGTGCCAGCAGCTCCCTCCACCAGGGGGACCAAAATGAGCAGTTCTTC. This codes for CASSSLHQGDQNEQFF. V gene TRBV7-9 combines with J gene TRBJ2-1; TRBD1 agrees at 7 bases. The germline V gene has CDR1 SEHNR and CDR2 FQNEAQ (reference sequence). There are 16 residues in the CDR3. J was trimmed by 7 bases and V by 4 bases; bases with no gene match: 13.

This clonotype was found many times. The chain joins TRBV5-1 to TRBJ2-1; 9 nucleotides line up with TRBD2. CDR1 and CDR2 from the germline V gene are SGHRS and YFSETQ. The CDR3 sequence is 19 residues long. Germline trimming cut 0 bases from V and 0 bases from J; bases unmatched to any gene: 10. CDR3 amino acids: CASSLAGLAGYSSYNEQFF. CDR3 sequence (DNA): TGCGCCAGCAGCTTGGCGGGGCTAGCGGGGTACAGCTCCTACAATGAGCAGTTCTTC.

The V gene is TRBV2, the J gene TRBJ2-1, with D perhaps being TRBD1 or TRBD2 (5 bases each). The CDR3 runs to 12 residues. Germline lookup yields CDR1 SNHLY and CDR2 FYNNEI. V lost 5 bases and J lost 12, with 14 bases in between. For the CDR3, the DNA is TGTGCCAGCAGTTTTAAGGGACCGGGGCAGTTCTTC. Translation gives CASSFKGPGQFF. The whole variable domain, remainder taken from reference TRBV2 and TRBJ2-1, is EPEVTQTPSHQVTQMGQEVILRCVPISNHLYFYWYRQILGQKVEFLVSFYNNEISEKSEIFDDQFSVERPDGSNFTLKIRSTKLEDSAMYFCASSFKGPGQFFGPGTRLTVL.

This chain uses TRBV27 with TRBJ1-5; D perhaps matches TRBD1 (5 bases). Germline CDR1 is MNHEY and CDR2 is SMNVEV (reference sequence). Trimming removed 5 bases from V and 10 bases from J, with 18 bases in between. The CDR3 length is 14 residues. The CDR3 region has the DNA TGTGCCAGCAGTAGATCGCAGGGTTTCGGTCCCCAGCATTTT. As protein: CASSRSQGFGPQHF.

There are many counts of this clonotype. The chain joins TRBV7-8 to TRBJ1-6, with a possible D match to TRBD1 (5 bases). The CDR3 sequence is 15 residues long. Germline loops: CDR1 SGHVS, CDR2 FQNEAQ. V was pared by 5 bases and J by 4 bases, with 12 bases between. CDR3 amino acids: CASSPTGEYNSPLHF. Written as DNA, the CDR3 is TGTGCCAGCAGCCCTACAGGAGAGTATAATTCACCCCTCCACTTT.

This clonotype has at least ten counts. The CDR3 DNA sequence: TGTGCCAGCCGGAGCTTCCAGAGCTCCTACAATGAGCAGTTCTTC. As protein: CASRSFQSSYNEQFF. The chain recombines TRBV6-1 with TRBJ2-1; D gene ambiguous. Germline-derived CDR1 and CDR2 are MNHNS and SASEGT. This CDR3 spans 15 amino acids. V was pared by 8 bases and J by 0 bases, with 14 bases between.